This T cell receptor (beta chain) was sequenced for a study of T cells in Graves' hyperthyroidism and ophthalmopathy. The CDR3 length is 14 residues. The V and J ends lost 0 bases and 8 bases respectively, with 11 bases between them. Germline V gene data show CDR1 as SGDLS and CDR2 as YYNGEE. RNA transcripts served as the template for amplifying TCR beta CDR3 regions. TCR CDR3 regions were first amplified by RT-PCR with HTBI primers. Using its own MiXCR run on the multiplex PCR reads, TCRdb lists one record per CDR3 protein. Altogether 450,000 to 550,000 distinct CDR3 sequences are present, about 24% being singletons, with the ten largest covering over 9%. The sample holds a few counts of this clonotype.

The sequencing input was blood. The TCR was taken from a woman between 25 and 40 years old with Graves' ophthalmopathy. V gene TRBV9 combines with J gene TRBJ1-4; a weak D match, TRBD1 (5 bases). The CDR3 DNA follows: TGTGCCAGCAGCGTAGGTCAGGGTAGCGAAAAACTGTTTTTT. This gives the protein CASSVGQGSEKLFF. Variable domain in full (rest from reference TRBV9 and TRBJ1-4): DSGVTQTPKHLITATGQRVTLRCSPRSGDLSVYWYQQSLDQGLQFLIQYYNGEERAKGNILERFSAQQFPDLHSELNLSSLELGDSALYFCASSVGQGSEKLFFGSGTQLSVL.